The entry below describes one T cell receptor beta chain. The data belong to a study of blood T cell repertoires in COVID-19. Study overall: Samples taken during acute and convalescent COVID-19 were collected in the United States, Italy and Spain. PBMCs, B-cell-depleted T cells, or T cells were the source of the cDNA or gDNA that made up the material.

Seattle enrolled patients during active infection and tracked them longitudinally. Per the original methods: The assay estimated nucleated cells by amplifying reference gene primers. TCRdb keeps only in-frame clones here, not all; method: immunoSEQ multiplex PCR. V, J and clone size are taken as reported in that table, and D and trimming were inferred from the DNA itself. The repertoire holds more than 300,000 clones, with approximately 90% as singletons. V was pared by 4 bases and J by 1 base, with 11 bases between. CDR1 is LNHNV and CDR2 is YYDKDF in the germline V gene (reference sequence). The CDR3 runs to 14 residues.

The V gene is TRBV15, the J gene TRBJ2-7, with D perhaps TRBD2 (6 bases). The source is a woman in her thirties with COVID-19, enrolled during active disease. Sample: peripheral blood. DNA of the CDR3: TGTGCCACCAGCACCCCGGGGGTGTCCTACGAGCAGTACTTC. Its protein product is CATSTPGVSYEQYF. Drawing the rest from reference TRBV15 and TRBJ2-7, the complete variable domain is DAMVIQNPRYQVTQFGKPVTLSCSQTLNHNVMYWYQQKSSQAPKLLFHYYDKDFNNEADTPDNFQSRRPNTSFCFLDIRSPGLGDTAMYLCATSTPGVSYEQYFGPGTRLTVT.